Shown below are 27 T cell receptor beta chains from a single sample sequenced in a study of molecular identifiers for immune sequencing clone quantification. Via MiXCR, TCRdb re-called the PCR reads, giving one row per CDR3 protein. This sample has approximately 590,000 distinct CDR3 sequences, with roughly 27% found just once. Sample: naive CD8+ T cells from blood, with Jurkat cell RNA spiked in. Subset described: FACS-sorted CD8+CD4-CCR7+CD45RA+ naive T cells. The source is a human donor in good health. Some libraries in this study had Jurkat cell RNA spiked in.

The CDR3 sequence is CSARHGTQVAFF. The CDR3 DNA follows: TGCAGTGCTAGACACGGGACCCAGGTTGCTTTCTTT. This chain joins TRBV20-1 and TRBJ1-1; a weak D match, TRBD1 (5 bases). Germline lookup yields CDR1 DFQATT and CDR2 SNEGSKA (reference sequence). V was trimmed by 2 bases and J by 11 bases, leaving 15 bases between them. This CDR3 comprises 12 residues.

Concerning this clonotype itself: A much larger clone lies one base from this, so it may be a read error. The chain recombines TRBV5-8 with TRBJ2-3, with a possible D match to TRBD2 (5 bases). CDR3 length: 17 amino acids. CDR1 and CDR2 from the germline V gene are SGHTS and YDEGEE. The ends were cut back, 0 bases at V and 2 bases at J, with 16 bases in the middle. CDR3 DNA: TGTGCCAGCAGCTTGGCCCTAGTGGGAGCCAACACAGATACGCAGTATTTT. The encoded protein is CASSLALVGANTDTQYF.

In this sample, this clonotype turned up a few times. V usage is TRBV30 and J usage is TRBJ2-3; D is ambiguous. This CDR3 has 15 residues. V shed 0 bases and J shed 2 bases, with 12 bases lying between them. CDR1 and CDR2 (germline): GTSNPN, SVGIG (reference sequence). For the CDR3, the DNA is TGTGCCTGGAGTGTAAGTAGGACCTACACAGATACGCAGTATTTT. Amino acids: CAWSVSRTYTDTQYF.

Notes on this clonotype: A much bigger clone sits one base away, suggesting this may be a read error. The chain is built from TRBV7-9 and TRBJ2-3, with TRBD2 as a possible D gene (5 bases). This CDR3 is built from 16 residues. From germline, CDR1 is SEHNR and CDR2 FQNEAQ (reference sequence). Trimming stripped 5 bases from V and 4 bases from J, with 19 bases between. CDR3 amino acids: CASSRYTEGPSDTQYF. The CDR3 region has the DNA TGTGCCAGCAGCCGATACACAGAGGGCCCATCAGATACGCAGTATTTT.

This clonotype was detected only a few times. The rearrangement links TRBV20-1 to TRBJ2-3, with D possibly TRBD1 on 6 matching bases. V lost 1 base and J 1 base, leaving 18 bases between the germline ends. This CDR3 has 17 residues. Germline V gene lookup returns CDR1 DFQATT and CDR2 SNEGSKA (reference sequence). The CDR3, as DNA: TGCAGTGCTAGAGTTCATCAGGGGAACGGGGGCACAGATACGCAGTATTTT. This encodes CSARVHQGNGGTDTQYF.

Points on this clonotype: This may be a read error, as it is one base from a much larger clone. The chain is built from TRBV5-3 and TRBJ2-3; D remains unclear. TRBV5-3 is an ORF, and what it does is uncertain. Trimming took off 8 bases at V and 6 bases at J, with 13 bases between the two ends. The CDR3 has 12 residues. The CDR3 DNA sequence: TGTGCCAGCAGCCCTGCGCCGGATACGCAGTATTTT. This encodes CASSPAPDTQYF.

This clonotype has ten or more counts. Germline and junction disagree at one end, which may indicate a read error. V and J are TRBV5-1 and TRBJ1-1; D is ambiguous. Germline loops: CDR1 SGHRS, CDR2 YFSETQ. This CDR3 comprises 14 residues. The CDR3 nucleotides read TGTGCCAGCAGCTTAGTGGGTTCGAACACTGAAGCTTTCTTT. It specifies CASSLVGSNTEAFF.

The table lists this clonotype with many counts. The V call is TRBV20-1, the J call TRBJ2-7; D gene unclear. Trimming stripped 1 base from V and 0 bases from J, with 7 bases between. The length of the CDR3 is 13 residues. Germline-derived CDR1 and CDR2 are DFQATT and SNEGSKA (reference sequence). The chain's CDR3 is CSARVLSSYEQYF. The CDR3 nucleotides are TGCAGTGCTAGAGTCCTAAGCTCCTACGAGCAGTACTTC.

V is TRBV11-2 and J is TRBJ2-2; D ambiguous. Germline V gene lookup returns CDR1 SGHAT and CDR2 FQNNGV. CDR3 size: 15 residues. With 5 bases removed from V and 0 bases from J, the gap between germline ends came to 10 bases. This chain's CDR3 is CASSHVDTNTGELFF. The CDR3 DNA follows: TGTGCCAGCAGCCACGTCGATACGAACACCGGGGAGCTGTTTTTT.

A single count supports this clonotype. Relative to the germline gene, one junction end is altered; a read error may explain this. The V call is TRBV4-3, the J call TRBJ1-1; TRBD1 is a possible D gene (6 bases). Per the germline V gene, CDR1 is LGHNA and CDR2 is YSLEER. CDR3 length: 15 amino acids. The CDR3 loop reads CASSQDRGAGTEALF. CDR3 DNA: TGCGCCAGCAGCCAAGATCGGGGGGCTGGCACTGAAGCTCTCTTT.

This clonotype was counted ten times or more. J is TRBJ2-2 and V is TRBV5-4, with TRBD1 matching 10 bases. The CDR3 consists of 15 residues. In germline, CDR1 is SGHNT, CDR2 YYREEE (reference sequence). The trim removed 0 bases at V and 5 bases at J, leaving 1 base unmatched. CDR3 protein: CASSLGDRGTGELFF. For the CDR3, the DNA is TGTGCCAGCAGCTTGGGGGACAGGGGAACCGGGGAGCTGTTTTTT.

In this sample, this clonotype turned up a few times. The V and J genes are TRBV27 and TRBJ2-7; 11 bases agree with TRBD1. J lost 4 bases, V lost 0 bases, and 5 bases had no gene match. The germline gives CDR1 MNHEY, CDR2 SMNVEV (reference sequence). The CDR3 runs 16 residues. DNA of the CDR3: TGTGCCAGCAGTTTATCGGGACAGGGGGGATCTTACGAGCAGTACTTC. This encodes CASSLSGQGGSYEQYF.

This clonotype was detected many times. The chain joins TRBV12-3 or TRBV12-4 to TRBJ1-1; 7 bases line up with TRBD1. This CDR3 contains 14 residues. V was clipped by 5 bases and J by 1 base; unmatched bases: 4. The CDR3 region has the DNA TGTGCCAGCAGTCTGGACAGGAGGAACACTGAAGCTTTCTTT. It is translated as CASSLDRRNTEAFF.

As to this clonotype: An end of the junction differs from the germline gene, which may be a read error. The chain uses TRBV13 and TRBJ1-1, with 8 bases lining up with TRBD1. Germline V gene data show CDR1 as PRHDT and CDR2 as FYEKMQ (reference sequence). The CDR3 contains 14 residues. The CDR3 here is CASSWGQENAEAFF. In DNA form, the CDR3 reads TGTGCCAGCAGCTGGGGACAGGAGAACGCTGAAGCTTTCTTT.

This clonotype was recorded at least ten times. The CDR3 DNA sequence: TGCGCCAGCAGCCAAGGGCAGGGCAATCAGCCCCAGCATTTT. Protein product: CASSQGQGNQPQHF. The chain employs TRBV4-1 and TRBJ1-5; D remains unclear. The germline CDR1 and CDR2 sequences are MGHRA and YSYEKL. Trimming took 1 base from V and 2 from J, leaving 6 bases between them. The CDR3 runs to 14 residues.

This clonotype was detected only a few times. This chain links TRBV28 with TRBJ2-7, with 10 bases aligning to TRBD2. CDR1 and CDR2 (germline): MDHEN, SYDVKM. Trimming cost V 4 bases and J 0 bases; bases outside gene matches: 3. CDR3 length: 15 amino acids. The CDR3 nucleotides are TGTGCCAGCAGTTCACTAGCGGGGATCTCCTACGAGCAGTACTTC. This gives the protein CASSSLAGISYEQYF.

For this clonotype: A much larger clone is a single base away; this may be a read error. The chain employs TRBV10-3 and TRBJ2-7; no firm D call. The V gene lost 4 bases and the J gene lost 8 bases, with 18 bases spanning the gap. Germline assignment: CDR1 ENHRY and CDR2 SYGVKD. This CDR3 has 14 amino acids. In DNA, the CDR3 is TGTGCCATCAGTGGGTCTAGTTTTTCGTACAAGCAGTACTTC. This encodes CAISGSSFSYKQYF.

Concerning this clonotype: This may arise from a read error, as a much more abundant clone is one base away. The J gene is TRBJ2-2, the V gene TRBV6-2 or TRBV6-3; perhaps TRBD1 as D (5 bases). Trimming stripped 1 base from V and 3 bases from J, with 12 bases between. The CDR3 length is 16 residues. The germline CDR1 and CDR2 sequences are MNHEY and SVGEGT. CDR3 nucleotides: TGTGCCAGCAGTTACTTTCGACAGAGATACACCGGGGAGCTGTTTTTT. Translated, it gives CASSYFRQRYTGELFF.

Many counts were recorded for this clonotype. V usage is TRBV28 and J usage is TRBJ1-5; 8 nucleotides match TRBD1. The CDR3 spans 13 residues. V shed 11 bases and J 3 bases; nucleotides not matched to a gene: 6. Per the germline V gene, CDR1 is MDHEN and CDR2 is SYDVKM. For the CDR3, the DNA is TGTGCCGGAGGACAGGGCGACAATCAGCCCCAGCATTTT. It is translated as CAGGQGDNQPQHF.

This clonotype was seen many times. The chain recombines TRBV12-3 or TRBV12-4 with TRBJ2-2; 7 positions match TRBD1. Germline trimming cut 6 bases from V and 5 bases from J; bases unmatched to any gene: 3. This CDR3 comprises 13 residues. The CDR3 region has the DNA TGTGCCAGCAGCCAGACAGGGACCGGGGAGCTGTTTTTT. Translating it yields CASSQTGTGELFF.

The table lists this clonotype with a few counts. In DNA, the CDR3 is TGTGCCAGCAGCCCCCCCGTGGGTGAGGAAGAGACCCAGTACTTC. This translates into CASSPPVGEEETQYF. The chain employs TRBV7-9 and TRBJ2-5, with D hard to call. The germline V gene has CDR1 SEHNR and CDR2 FQNEAQ (reference sequence). V shed 5 bases and J shed 3 bases, with 16 bases lying between them. CDR3 size: 15 residues.

This clonotype was observed many times. CDR3: CASSAAPRGGENIQYF. Written as DNA, the CDR3 is TGTGCCAGCAGTGCAGCCCCGAGAGGGGGCGAAAACATTCAGTACTTC. The genes are TRBV2 and TRBJ2-4, with 7 positions matching TRBD1. J lost 5 bases, V lost 4 bases, and 11 bases had no gene match. This CDR3 contains 16 residues. Germline CDR1 SNHLY, CDR2 FYNNEI.

The chain joins TRBV13 to TRBJ1-2; 7 bases agree with TRBD1. The CDR3 is made up of 13 amino acids. The V segment lost 3 bases and the J segment 6 bases; nucleotides outside the gene matches: 4. Germline CDR1 reads PRHDT; CDR2 reads FYEKMQ (reference sequence). CDR3 sequence (DNA): TGTGCCAGCAGCTTCCCACAGGGGAATGGCTACACCTTC. This codes for CASSFPQGNGYTF.

The genes are TRBV19 and TRBJ1-5, with D tentatively TRBD1 (5 bases). Trimming removed 3 bases at V and 3 bases at J, with 9 bases between. Germline V gene lookup returns CDR1 LNHDA and CDR2 SQIVND (reference sequence). The length of the CDR3 is 14 residues. The CDR3 loop reads CASSIGGFNQPQHF. DNA of the CDR3: TGTGCCAGTAGTATTGGGGGTTTCAATCAGCCCCAGCATTTT.

Of note for this clonotype: One end of the junction does not line up with germline, which may come from a read error. This chain connects TRBV15 to TRBJ1-4; weak D call: TRBD1 (5 bases). The germline CDR1 and CDR2 sequences are LNHNV and YYDKDF (reference sequence). This CDR3 region has 16 residues. The CDR3 sequence: CATSHRRGSLNEKLFF. CDR3 coding DNA: TGTGCCACCAGCCACCGGAGGGGCAGCTTGAATGAAAAGCTGTTTTTT.

This clonotype was detected ten times or more. This sequence joins TRBV12-3 or TRBV12-4 and TRBJ2-2; D call uncertain. CDR3 length: 17 amino acids. V gave up 2 bases and J gave up 0 bases, with 13 bases separating them. The CDR3 bases are TGTGCCAGCAGTTTAATTTCGGCGTTCGCGAACACCGGGGAGCTGTTTTTT. It encodes CASSLISAFANTGELFF.

Of note for this clonotype: Since the CDR3 does not end with the conserved phenylalanine or tryptophan, this likely comes from a read error. The chain carries TRBV19 and TRBJ2-7; weak D call: TRBD2 (6 bases). Per the germline V gene, CDR1 is LNHDA and CDR2 is SQIVND (reference sequence). The CDR3 sequence is 14 residues long. V was shortened by 6 bases and J by 2 bases, with 14 bases between the two germline ends. CDR3 DNA: TGTGCCAGTAGCTTGGGAGGAGATACCTACGAGCAGTACCTC. This encodes CASSLGGDTYEQYL.